Each of the 29 T cell receptor beta chains below was sequenced from the same sample in a study of T cell changes during pregnancy in multiple sclerosis. This table comes from immunoSEQ multiplex PCR, and its TCRdb copy is limited to in-frame clones, with some not included. The repertoire holds some 90,000 clones, with roughly nine tenths as singletons. The sequences come from peripheral blood, collected after pregnancy. These receptors were collected from a female donor in good health, enrolled as a control in a pregnancy study.

This chain joins TRBV13 and TRBJ2-7, with D possibly matching TRBD1 (5 bases). Trimming pared 1 base from V and 3 bases from J, leaving 13 bases between. Germline-derived CDR1 and CDR2 are PRHDT and FYEKMQ (reference sequence). The CDR3 runs to 15 residues. CDR3 region: CASSLVRRVNYEQYF. The CDR3 DNA reads as TGTGCCAGCAGCTTAGTTCGCAGGGTCAACTACGAGCAGTACTTC.

The rearrangement uses TRBV14 and TRBJ1-2; TRBD1 agrees at 7 bases. The CDR3 has 12 residues. V gave up 8 bases and J gave up 10 bases; unmatched junction bases: 10. CDR1 SGHDN and CDR2 FVKESK come from the germline V gene. CDR3 DNA sequence: TGTGCCAGCGGCCGACGGACAGGAGACTACACCTTC. Translation: CASGRRTGDYTF.

The rearrangement links TRBV7-3 to TRBJ2-2; tentative D call: TRBD2 (6 bases). The CDR3 extends over 13 amino acids. Looked up from germline, CDR1 is SGHTA and CDR2 is FQGTGA. The germline V and J ends were trimmed by 5 bases and 4 bases, with 8 bases remaining between them. The DNA for the CDR3 is TGTGCCAGCAGCCCCGGGGGCACCGGGGAGCTGTTTTTT. Translating gives CASSPGGTGELFF.

The gene calls are TRBV15 and TRBJ1-6, with D perhaps matching TRBD1 (5 bases). Germline V gene sequence: CDR1 LNHNV, CDR2 YYDKDF (reference sequence). V lost 6 bases, J lost 10 bases, and 10 bases lay in between. CDR3 length: 12 amino acids. The CDR3 DNA reads as TGTGCCACCAGTGGTGGGGCCTCACCCCTCCACTTT. Protein product: CATSGGASPLHF.

This chain links TRBV27 with TRBJ1-2; TRBD1 aligns across 7 bases. Germline CDR1 MNHEY, CDR2 SMNVEV (reference sequence). V gave up 2 bases and J gave up 4 bases; unmatched junction bases: 16. This CDR3 is 18 amino acids long. The CDR3 sequence is CASSLEPDRASAGYGYTF. The CDR3 nucleotides are TGTGCCAGCAGTTTAGAGCCCGACAGGGCTTCCGCGGGCTATGGCTACACCTTC.

The chain recombines TRBV6-5 with TRBJ2-3; TRBD2 agrees at 10 bases. The ends lost 0 bases at V and 3 bases at J; junction bases unmatched: 3. Germline V lookup: CDR1 MNHEY, CDR2 SVGAGI. CDR3 length: 16 residues. The CDR3 region has the DNA TGTGCCAGCAGTTACTCTACTAGCGGGGCAACAGATACGCAGTATTTT. Translated: CASSYSTSGATDTQYF.

The chain carries TRBV5-4 and TRBJ2-6; no firm D call. This CDR3 comprises 14 residues. CDR1 is SGHNT and CDR2 is YYREEE in the germline V gene (reference sequence). V was shortened by 5 bases and J by 3 bases, with 9 bases between the two germline ends. For the CDR3, the DNA is TGTGCCAGCAGACTCTCTCGTGGGGCCAACGTCCTGACTTTC. Protein sequence: CASRLSRGANVLTF.

The chain uses TRBV7-2 and TRBJ1-1; D ambiguous. Trimming stripped 3 bases from V and 3 bases from J, with 8 bases between. Germline V gene sequence: CDR1 SGHTA, CDR2 FQGNSA. The CDR3 loop spans 13 amino acids. The CDR3 DNA sequence: TGTGCCAGCAGCTTGGAGCAGCACACTGAAGCTTTCTTT. This gives the protein CASSLEQHTEAFF.

This rearrangement joins TRBV5-1 to TRBJ2-3; maybe TRBD1 (5 bases). The germline V gene encodes CDR1 SGHRS and CDR2 YFSETQ. The germline V and J ends were trimmed by 0 bases and 2 bases, with 7 bases remaining between them. The CDR3 runs to 14 residues. The CDR3 region is CASSLVTVTDTQYF. The CDR3 DNA follows: TGCGCCAGCAGCTTGGTGACAGTCACAGATACGCAGTATTTT.

V and J are TRBV9 and TRBJ2-7, with TRBD2 identical over 12 bases. The CDR3 consists of 15 residues. Germline CDR1 is SGDLS and CDR2 is YYNGEE. The J segment lost 2 bases and the V segment lost 4 bases, leaving 4 bases of the junction unmatched. The CDR3 reads CASSPSGGATYEQYF. DNA of the CDR3: TGTGCCAGCAGCCCTAGCGGGGGGGCTACCTACGAGCAGTACTTC. Filled out from reference TRBV9 and TRBJ2-7, the complete variable domain reads DSGVTQTPKHLITATGQRVTLRCSPRSGDLSVYWYQQSLDQGLQFLIQYYNGEERAKGNILERFSAQQFPDLHSELNLSSLELGDSALYFCASSPSGGATYEQYFGPGTRLTVT.

This chain links TRBV5-5 with TRBJ2-7, with 8 bases matching TRBD1. The CDR3 is made up of 15 amino acids. The V gene's germline CDR1 is SGHKS and CDR2 YYEKEE (reference sequence). J lost 7 bases, V lost 4 bases, and 13 bases had no gene match. In DNA form, the CDR3 reads TGTGCCAGCAGCGCGACAGGGGAGTTTCCTACGGAGCAGTACTTC. It yields the protein CASSATGEFPTEQYF.

The V gene is TRBV5-1, the J gene TRBJ1-3; weak D call: TRBD1 (5 bases). The V end lost 2 bases, the J end lost 1 base, and 7 bases lay between the germline ends. From germline, CDR1 is SGHRS and CDR2 YFSETQ. This CDR3 has 14 amino acids. CDR3 in amino acids: CASSFGASGNTIYF. DNA for the CDR3: TGCGCCAGCAGCTTTGGGGCGTCTGGAAACACCATATATTTT.

The J gene is TRBJ2-3, the V gene TRBV5-8; D is undetermined. CDR1 SGHTS and CDR2 YDEGEE come from the germline V gene. Between the trimmed V and J ends, which lost 7 bases and 7 bases, there was a span of 10 bases. This CDR3 contains 11 residues. The CDR3 nucleotides read TGTGCCAGCCGGAGTGCAAATACGCAGTATTTT. This translates into CASRSANTQYF.

The chain uses TRBV28 and TRBJ1-3, with a weak D call TRBD1 (5 bases). CDR3 size: 15 residues. The germline V and J ends were trimmed by 8 bases and 0 bases, with 14 bases remaining between them. In germline, CDR1 is MDHEN, CDR2 SYDVKM. CDR3 sequence reads: CASGVGGSSGNTIYF. CDR3 bases: TGTGCCAGCGGGGTGGGGGGAAGCTCTGGAAACACCATATATTTT.

This sequence joins TRBV28 and TRBJ2-5, with a weak D call TRBD2 (6 bases). The V gene's germline CDR1 is MDHEN and CDR2 SYDVKM. The CDR3 sequence is 15 residues long. The ends were cut back, 0 bases at V and 5 bases at J, with 13 bases in the middle. In nucleotides, the CDR3 is TGTGCCAGCAGTTTATGGTCCGGGGGTCGGGAGACCCAGTACTTC. It is translated as CASSLWSGGRETQYF.

The V and J genes are TRBV29-1 and TRBJ1-5; no firm D call. The CDR3 has 13 amino acids. CDR1 SQVTM and CDR2 ANQGSEA come from the germline V gene. The V and J ends lost 2 bases and 5 bases respectively, with 10 bases between them. Here the CDR3 reads CSVEIGSYQPQHF. In DNA, the CDR3 is TGCAGCGTTGAAATCGGGAGCTATCAGCCCCAGCATTTT.

This sequence joins TRBV7-6 and TRBJ1-6; D unresolved. The CDR3 is made up of 15 amino acids. In germline, CDR1 is SGHVS, CDR2 FNYEAQ. V lost 5 bases, J lost 8 bases, and 16 bases lay in between. The CDR3 sequence: CASSLISGSDSPLHF. The CDR3 bases are TGTGCCAGCAGCCTAATCTCGGGGTCCGATTCACCCCTCCACTTT.

This chain connects TRBV9 to TRBJ2-2; 7 positions agree with TRBD1. With 0 bases clipped from V and 4 bases from J, the junction kept 3 bases outside the gene matches. CDR3 length equals 15 residues. In germline, CDR1 is SGDLS, CDR2 YYNGEE. CDR3 sequence: CASSVATGATGELFF. CDR3 in DNA: TGTGCCAGCAGCGTAGCTACAGGGGCCACCGGGGAGCTGTTTTTT.

The chain uses TRBV6-6 and TRBJ1-1, with 7 positions matching TRBD1. V shed 5 bases, J shed 3 bases, and the junction held 9 bases outside the gene matches. The CDR3 has 15 amino acids. Per germline, CDR1 MNHNY and CDR2 SVGAGI (reference sequence). The DNA for the CDR3 is TGTGCCAGCAGTCGAGGGGGCTCCGGAGACACTGAAGCTTTCTTT. Its protein product is CASSRGGSGDTEAFF.

The rearrangement links TRBV7-9 to TRBJ2-1, with 11 bases aligning to TRBD1. The germline gives CDR1 SEHNR, CDR2 FQNEAQ (reference sequence). The CDR3 is 15 residues long. After removal of 5 bases from V and 7 bases from J, the junction contained 7 bases not matched to a gene. The CDR3 DNA follows: TGTGCCAGCAGCCAGGGACAGGGGGAATTGAATGAGCAGTTCTTC. Its translation: CASSQGQGELNEQFF.

This chain links TRBV9 with TRBJ2-7, with D possibly TRBD2 on 6 matching bases. The ends were cut back, 2 bases at V and 0 bases at J, with 9 bases in the middle. CDR1 is SGDLS and CDR2 is YYNGEE in the germline V gene. The CDR3 totals 14 residues. The CDR3 sequence: CASSVRDSSYEQYF. The CDR3 DNA is TGTGCCAGCAGCGTCCGGGACTCCTCCTACGAGCAGTACTTC. The entire variable domain, with the rest obtained from reference TRBV9 and TRBJ2-7, is as follows: DSGVTQTPKHLITATGQRVTLRCSPRSGDLSVYWYQQSLDQGLQFLIQYYNGEERAKGNILERFSAQQFPDLHSELNLSSLELGDSALYFCASSVRDSSYEQYFGPGTRLTVT.

V gene TRBV5-4 combines with J gene TRBJ2-7, with 7 nucleotides matching TRBD2. V shed 7 bases, J shed 5 bases, and the junction held 12 bases outside the gene matches. Germline values: CDR1 SGHNT, CDR2 YYREEE (reference sequence). The CDR3 covers 14 residues. DNA for the CDR3: TGTGCCAGCTGCCCTGAGGGGAGGGTCCACGAGCAGTACTTC. This translates into CASCPEGRVHEQYF.

The chain uses TRBV6-5 and TRBJ1-5; unclear D gene. The CDR3 extends over 14 amino acids. Germline V lookup: CDR1 MNHEY, CDR2 SVGAGI. Trimming stripped 1 base from V and 9 bases from J, with 13 bases between. The CDR3 DNA reads TGTGCCAGCAGTTACTTCGGGGAGCGTGGGCCCCAGCATTTT. It specifies CASSYFGERGPQHF.

The chain's CDR3 is CASSPGQRGTQETQYF. The CDR3, as DNA: TGTGCCAGCTCACCTGGGCAGCGGGGGACGCAAGAGACCCAGTACTTC. The chain uses TRBV18 and TRBJ2-5, with 8 bases matching TRBD2. This CDR3 has 16 amino acids. Germline CDR1 reads KGHSH; CDR2 reads LQKENI. The V segment lost 3 bases and the J segment 2 bases; nucleotides outside the gene matches: 8. Full variable domain (rest looked up from reference TRBV18 and TRBJ2-5): NAGVMQNPRHLVRRRGQEARLRCSPMKGHSHVYWYRQLPEEGLKFMVYLQKENIIDESGMPKERFSAEFPKEGPSILRIQQVVRGDSAAYFCASSPGQRGTQETQYFGPGTRLLVL.

The chain joins TRBV5-5 to TRBJ2-1, with TRBD1 identical over 9 bases. CDR3 size: 15 residues. Germline CDR1 and CDR2: SGHKS and YYEKEE (reference sequence). V gave up 4 bases and J gave up 2 bases; unmatched junction bases: 4. CDR3 nucleotide sequence: TGTGCCAGCAGCCTGGGACAGGGACCCTACAATGAGCAGTTCTTC. This translates into CASSLGQGPYNEQFF.

Regarding this clone: At the DNA level, this CDR3 is encoded by other sequences in the same sample as well. CDR3 region: CASSQTGTGGSYTEAFF. For the CDR3, the DNA is TGCGCCAGCAGTCAAACCGGGACAGGGGGCTCGTACACTGAAGCTTTCTTT. This chain links TRBV4-1 with TRBJ1-1; 12 bases are a match to TRBD1. V shed 6 bases and J 3 bases; nucleotides not matched to a gene: 11. CDR3 length equals 17 residues. Germline CDR1 MGHRA, CDR2 YSYEKL.

The V gene is TRBV29-1, the J gene TRBJ1-5; TRBD1 is a possible D gene (5 bases). CDR1 and CDR2 from the germline V gene are SQVTM and ANQGSEA. V was clipped by 7 bases and J by 1 base, with 14 bases between them. The CDR3 extends over 14 amino acids. CDR3 residues: CSAWQGGSNQPQHF. As DNA, the CDR3 is TGCAGCGCATGGCAGGGAGGAAGCAATCAGCCCCAGCATTTT.

The V gene is TRBV7-2, the J gene TRBJ2-1, with unresolved D. There are 13 residues in the CDR3. Germline CDR1 reads SGHTA; CDR2 reads FQGNSA. Trimming stripped 1 base from V and 6 bases from J, with 7 bases between. The CDR3 region has the DNA TGTGCCAGCAGCTTAGACCCAGGCAATGAGCAGTTCTTC. Amino acid sequence: CASSLDPGNEQFF. Full variable domain (outside the CDR3, taken from reference TRBV7-2 and TRBJ2-1): GAGVSQSPSNKVTEKGKDVELRCDPISGHTALYWYRQSLGQGLEFLIYFQGNSAPDKSGLPSDRFSAERTGGSVSTLTIQRTQQEDSAVYLCASSLDPGNEQFFGPGTRLTVL.

Turning to this clone: One end of the junction fails to match germline, which may point to a read error. The chain is built from TRBV7-2 and TRBJ1-1; 9 nucleotides align to TRBD1. There are 13 residues in the CDR3. Per the germline V gene, CDR1 is SGHTA and CDR2 is FQGNSA. The CDR3 protein is CATAGTGRTEASF. DNA of the CDR3: TGTGCCACCGCGGGGACAGGGAGGACTGAAGCTTCCTTT.